This T cell receptor beta chain is drawn from a study of blood T cell repertoires in COVID-19. Study as a whole: Samples came from the United States, Italy and Spain, spanning acute and convalescent COVID-19. PBMCs, B-cell-depleted T cells, or T cells were the source of the cDNA or gDNA that made up the material.

Per the authors' pipeline: Reference gene primer amplification in the assay estimated nucleated cell counts. Repertoires were generated with immunoSEQ multiplex PCR, while TCRdb's copy carries only in-frame clones and drops some. Clonal size and the V and J genes are those of that table, whereas D and trimming came from the DNA. The sample yields 110,000 or so clones, 81% seen once. Germline CDR1 is MNHEY and CDR2 is SVGAGI. This CDR3 has 15 residues. V lost 6 bases and J 0 bases, leaving 12 bases between the germline ends. The chain combines TRBV6-5 with TRBJ2-1; D might be TRBD2 (5 bases). Sequences were obtained from peripheral blood. The TCR was taken from a man aged 50-59 years with acute or convalescent COVID-19. The CDR3 here is CASRPDGNSYNEQFF. As DNA, the CDR3 is TGTGCCAGCAGACCCGACGGGAACTCCTACAATGAGCAGTTCTTC.